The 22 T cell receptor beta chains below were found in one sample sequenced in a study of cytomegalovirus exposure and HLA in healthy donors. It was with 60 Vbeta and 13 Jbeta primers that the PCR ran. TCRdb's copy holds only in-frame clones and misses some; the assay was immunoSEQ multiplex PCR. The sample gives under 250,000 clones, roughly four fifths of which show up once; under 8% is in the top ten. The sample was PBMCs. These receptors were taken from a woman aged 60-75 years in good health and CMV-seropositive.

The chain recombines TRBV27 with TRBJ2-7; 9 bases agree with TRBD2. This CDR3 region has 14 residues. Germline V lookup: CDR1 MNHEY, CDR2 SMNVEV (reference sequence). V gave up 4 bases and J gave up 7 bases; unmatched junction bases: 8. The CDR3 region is CASSWAGGPREQYF. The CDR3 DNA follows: TGTGCCAGCAGTTGGGCGGGAGGGCCTCGGGAGCAGTACTTC.

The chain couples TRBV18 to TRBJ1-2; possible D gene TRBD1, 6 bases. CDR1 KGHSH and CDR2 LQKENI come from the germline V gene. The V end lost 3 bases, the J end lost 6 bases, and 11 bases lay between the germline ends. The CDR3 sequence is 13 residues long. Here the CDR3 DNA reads TGTGCCAGCTCACCCCGGGACAAGGATGGCTACACCTTC. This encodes CASSPRDKDGYTF.

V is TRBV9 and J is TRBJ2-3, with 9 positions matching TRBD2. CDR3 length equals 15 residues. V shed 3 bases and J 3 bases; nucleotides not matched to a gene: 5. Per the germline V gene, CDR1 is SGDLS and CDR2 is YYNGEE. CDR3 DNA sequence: TGTGCCAGCAGCGCCGTAGCGGGAGTAACAGATACGCAGTATTTT. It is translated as CASSAVAGVTDTQYF.

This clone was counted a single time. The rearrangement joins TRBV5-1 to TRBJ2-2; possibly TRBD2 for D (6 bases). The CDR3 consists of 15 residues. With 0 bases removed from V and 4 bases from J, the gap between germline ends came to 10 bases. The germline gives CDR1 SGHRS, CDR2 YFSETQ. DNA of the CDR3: TGCGCCAGCAGCTTGGCTGTTAGCGGCACCGGGGAGCTGTTTTTT. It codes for CASSLAVSGTGELFF.

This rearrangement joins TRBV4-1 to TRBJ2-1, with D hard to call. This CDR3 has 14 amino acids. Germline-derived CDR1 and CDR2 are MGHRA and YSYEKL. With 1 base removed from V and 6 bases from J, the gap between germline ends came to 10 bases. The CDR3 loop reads CASSQGSSPNEQFF. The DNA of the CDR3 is TGCGCCAGCAGCCAAGGGTCGAGCCCCAATGAGCAGTTCTTC.

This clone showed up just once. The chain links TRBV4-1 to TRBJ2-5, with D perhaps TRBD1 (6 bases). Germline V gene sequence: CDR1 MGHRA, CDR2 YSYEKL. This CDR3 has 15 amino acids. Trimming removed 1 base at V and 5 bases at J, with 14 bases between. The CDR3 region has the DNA TGCGCCAGCAGCCAAGGGTGGGGGCCCGGTGAGACCCAGTACTTC. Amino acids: CASSQGWGPGETQYF.

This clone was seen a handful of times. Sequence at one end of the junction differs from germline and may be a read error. The CDR3 here is CSSSLRGSVTEAFF. The CDR3 nucleotides read TGTTCCAGCAGCTTACGGGGTTCGGTCACTGAAGCTTTCTTT. The chain is built from TRBV7-9 and TRBJ1-1; D gene ambiguous. Germline V gene data show CDR1 as SEHNR and CDR2 as FQNEAQ (reference sequence). CDR3 length equals 14 residues.

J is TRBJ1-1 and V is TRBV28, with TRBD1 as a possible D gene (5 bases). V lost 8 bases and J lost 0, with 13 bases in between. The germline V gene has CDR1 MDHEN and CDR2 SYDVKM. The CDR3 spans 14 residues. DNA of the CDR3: TGTGCCAGCGGGGGAGGGCACTTGAACACTGAAGCTTTCTTT. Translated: CASGGGHLNTEAFF.

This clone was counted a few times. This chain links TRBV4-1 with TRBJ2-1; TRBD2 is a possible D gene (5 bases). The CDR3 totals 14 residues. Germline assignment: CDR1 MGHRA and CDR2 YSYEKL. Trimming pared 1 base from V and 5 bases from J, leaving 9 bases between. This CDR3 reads CASSQGTWNNEQFF. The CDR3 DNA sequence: TGCGCCAGCAGCCAAGGGACTTGGAACAATGAGCAGTTCTTC.

The CDR3 nucleotides read TGTGCCAGCAGTGTAATCGTCCGAGACGAGCAGTACTTC. It encodes CASSVIVRDEQYF. The chain links TRBV2 to TRBJ2-7; D not resolved. This CDR3 spans 13 amino acids. Germline V gene data show CDR1 as SNHLY and CDR2 as FYNNEI. The V gene lost 4 bases and the J gene lost 5 bases, with 12 bases spanning the gap. Full variable domain (outside the CDR3, taken from reference TRBV2 and TRBJ2-7): EPEVTQTPSHQVTQMGQEVILRCVPISNHLYFYWYRQILGQKVEFLVSFYNNEISEKSEIFDDQFSVERPDGSNFTLKIRSTKLEDSAMYFCASSVIVRDEQYFGPGTRLTVT.

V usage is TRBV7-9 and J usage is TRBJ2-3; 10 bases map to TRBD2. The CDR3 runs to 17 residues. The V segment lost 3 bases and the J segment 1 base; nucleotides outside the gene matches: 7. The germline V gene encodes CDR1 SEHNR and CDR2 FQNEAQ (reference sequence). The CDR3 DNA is TGTGCCAGCAGCTTGGGGACTAGCGTGGTTGGCACAGATACGCAGTATTTT. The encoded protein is CASSLGTSVVGTDTQYF.

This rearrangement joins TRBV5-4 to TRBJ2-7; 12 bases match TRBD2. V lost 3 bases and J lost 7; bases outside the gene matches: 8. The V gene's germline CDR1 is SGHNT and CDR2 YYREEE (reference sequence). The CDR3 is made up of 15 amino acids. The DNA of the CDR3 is TGTGCCAGCAGCTCGCCGGGACTAGCGGGCCCTGAGCAGTACTTC. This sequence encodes CASSSPGLAGPEQYF.

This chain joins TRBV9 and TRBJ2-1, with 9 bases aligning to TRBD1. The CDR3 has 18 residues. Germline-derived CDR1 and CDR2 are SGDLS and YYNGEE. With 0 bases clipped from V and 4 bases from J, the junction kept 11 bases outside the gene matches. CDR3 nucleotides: TGTGCCAGCAGCGTAGCTACCTTCTGGACAGGGGAATACAATGAGCAGTTCTTC. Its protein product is CASSVATFWTGEYNEQFF.

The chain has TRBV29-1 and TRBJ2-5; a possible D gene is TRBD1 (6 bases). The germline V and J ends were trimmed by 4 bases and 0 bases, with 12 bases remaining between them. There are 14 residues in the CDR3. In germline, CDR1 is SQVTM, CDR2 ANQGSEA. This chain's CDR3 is CSVAAGTYQETQYF. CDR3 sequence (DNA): TGCAGCGTTGCGGCAGGGACATACCAAGAGACCCAGTACTTC.

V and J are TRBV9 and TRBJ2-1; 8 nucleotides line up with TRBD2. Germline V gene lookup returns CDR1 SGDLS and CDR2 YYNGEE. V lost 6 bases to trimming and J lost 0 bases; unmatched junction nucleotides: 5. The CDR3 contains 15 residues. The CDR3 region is CASNPSGSSYNEQFF. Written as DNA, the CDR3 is TGTGCCAGCAACCCGAGCGGGAGCTCCTACAATGAGCAGTTCTTC.

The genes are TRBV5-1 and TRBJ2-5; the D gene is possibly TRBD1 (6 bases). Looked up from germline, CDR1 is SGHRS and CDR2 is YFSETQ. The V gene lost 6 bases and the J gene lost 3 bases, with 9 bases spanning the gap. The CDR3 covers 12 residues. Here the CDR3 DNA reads TGCGCCAGCACACAGGGCGAAGAGACCCAGTACTTC. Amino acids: CASTQGEETQYF.

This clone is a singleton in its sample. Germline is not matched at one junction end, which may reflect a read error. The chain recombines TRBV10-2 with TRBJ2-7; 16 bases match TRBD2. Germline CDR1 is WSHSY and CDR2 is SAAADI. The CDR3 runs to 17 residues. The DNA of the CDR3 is TGCGCCAGCAGACCGGGACTAGCGGGAGGGTTCTCCTACGGGCAGTACTTC. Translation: CASRPGLAGGFSYGQYF.

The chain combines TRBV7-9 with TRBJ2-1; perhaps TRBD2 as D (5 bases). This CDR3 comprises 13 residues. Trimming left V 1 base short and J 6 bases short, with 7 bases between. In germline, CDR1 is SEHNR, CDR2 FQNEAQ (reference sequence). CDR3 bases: TGTGCCAGCAGCTTAGGGACTTTCAATGAGCAGTTCTTC. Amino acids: CASSLGTFNEQFF.

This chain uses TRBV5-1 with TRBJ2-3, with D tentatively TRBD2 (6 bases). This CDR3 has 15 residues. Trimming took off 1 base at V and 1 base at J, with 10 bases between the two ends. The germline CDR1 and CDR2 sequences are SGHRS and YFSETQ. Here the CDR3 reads CASSLTGVRTDTQYF. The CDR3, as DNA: TGCGCCAGCAGCTTGACGGGAGTTCGCACAGATACGCAGTATTTT.

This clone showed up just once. The CDR3 is CASSPESRREKLFF. In DNA, the CDR3 is TGTGCCAGCTCACCGGAGTCCAGGAGGGAAAAACTGTTTTTT. V is TRBV18 and J is TRBJ1-4; the D is unclear. Looked up from germline, CDR1 is KGHSH and CDR2 is LQKENI. The V end lost 3 bases, the J end lost 8 bases, and 13 bases lay between the germline ends. There are 14 residues in the CDR3.

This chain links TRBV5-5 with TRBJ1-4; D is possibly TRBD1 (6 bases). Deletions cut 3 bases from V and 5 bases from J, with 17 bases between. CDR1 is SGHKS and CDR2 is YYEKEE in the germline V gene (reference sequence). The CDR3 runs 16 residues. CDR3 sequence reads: CASSSPLRQGNEKLFF. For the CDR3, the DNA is TGTGCCAGCAGCTCGCCTTTGAGGCAGGGGAATGAAAAACTGTTTTTT.

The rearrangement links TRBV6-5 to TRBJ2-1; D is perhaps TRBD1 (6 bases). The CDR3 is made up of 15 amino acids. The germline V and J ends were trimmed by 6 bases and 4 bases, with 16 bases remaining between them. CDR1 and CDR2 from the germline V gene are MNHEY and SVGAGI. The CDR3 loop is CASRAPLRGYNEQFF. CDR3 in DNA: TGTGCCAGCAGGGCACCCCTGAGGGGGTACAATGAGCAGTTCTTC.